This T cell receptor (beta chain) was observed in a study of regulatory T cells in long-lasting Graves disease. This clonotype appeared many times. With iRepertoire HTBI primers and Arm-PCR of CDR3 regions, TCR beta libraries were built. TCRdb fed the multiplex PCR reads into MiXCR, producing one record per CDR3 protein. The sample carries over 500,000 distinct CDR3 sequences, 16% recorded once. Trimming cost V 3 bases and J 4 bases; bases outside gene matches: 13. The CDR3 runs to 17 residues. Germline-derived CDR1 and CDR2 are MDHEN and SYDVKM. Time point here: newly diagnosed GD, antithyroid drugs for less than 3 months. Extracted PBMC RNA gave rise to the TCR library. This same sample was also part of a study on T cells in Graves' hyperthyroidism and ophthalmopathy.

This TCR was recovered from a woman under 40 with Graves disease. The sample consisted of peripheral blood mononuclear cells (PBMCs), taken at new diagnosis, from a patient treated with antithyroid drugs. J is TRBJ1-1 and V is TRBV28, with 8 bases matching TRBD1. The CDR3 is CASSFGAGGLRGTEAFF. The CDR3 DNA follows: TGTGCCAGCAGTTTTGGGGCAGGGGGCCTCAGGGGCACTGAAGCTTTCTTT. Drawing the rest from reference TRBV28 and TRBJ1-1, the complete variable domain is DVKVTQSSRYLVKRTGEKVFLECVQDMDHENMFWYRQDPGLGLRLIYFSYDVKMKEKGDIPEGYSVSREKKERFSLILESASTNQTSMYLCASSFGAGGLRGTEAFFGQGTRLTVV.